Presented here are 23 T cell receptor beta chains from one specimen sequenced in a study of shared clonotypes between healthy human individuals. Some clones are missing from TCRdb's copy, which holds only in-frame ones; the method was immunoSEQ multiplex PCR. The sample shows 550,000 to 800,000 clones, under 80% of them seen only once. Sequencing was carried out using memory CD4+ T cells sorted from blood. The subset here: CD45RA-negative fraction. The receptors shown here come from a woman younger than 45 in good health.

DNA of the CDR3: TGCGCCAGCAGTCTCAAAACAGGGAGGAGTGGTGAAGCTTTCTTT. Its protein product is CASSLKTGRSGEAFF. The V and J genes are TRBV5-1 and TRBJ1-1, with TRBD1 as a possible D gene (6 bases). V lost 5 bases and J lost 7, with 21 bases in between. The length of the CDR3 is 15 residues. Germline assignment: CDR1 SGHRS and CDR2 YFSETQ.

This clone has just one count. Here the CDR3 DNA reads TGTGCCAGCAGCCAAGCGGGACAGACGAGACAAGCTTTCTTT. This codes for CASSQAGQTRQAFF. The chain links TRBV4-2 to TRBJ1-1; 7 bases map to TRBD1. Losses at the gene ends were 1 base for V and 9 bases for J; bases not matched to a gene: 8. The CDR3 runs 14 residues. The V gene's germline CDR1 is LGHNA and CDR2 YNFKEQ.

This clone was seen a handful of times. This rearrangement joins TRBV29-1 to TRBJ2-3; TRBD1 is a possible D gene (7 bases). The length of the CDR3 is 18 residues. The V gene's germline CDR1 is SQVTM and CDR2 ANQGSEA. The V end lost 2 bases, the J end lost 6 bases, and 27 bases lay between the germline ends. The CDR3 reads CSVETNGGGGIALDTQYF. As DNA, the CDR3 is TGCAGCGTTGAAACGAATGGAGGGGGCGGGATTGCATTGGATACGCAGTATTTT.

This clone was recorded a few times. The gene calls are TRBV5-5 and TRBJ2-5; D uncertain. This CDR3 has 13 amino acids. Per germline, CDR1 SGHKS and CDR2 YYEKEE (reference sequence). V was clipped by 2 bases and J by 5 bases, with 10 bases between them. This CDR3 is CASSLMGWETQYF. DNA of the CDR3: TGTGCCAGCAGCTTAATGGGTTGGGAGACCCAGTACTTC.

Only one count was recorded for this clone. V gene TRBV19 combines with J gene TRBJ2-1; 8 nucleotides agree with TRBD2. This CDR3 comprises 12 residues. The germline CDR1 and CDR2 sequences are LNHDA and SQIVND (reference sequence). V shed 5 bases and J 10 bases; nucleotides not matched to a gene: 4. CDR3: CASSSSGREQFF. CDR3 in DNA: TGTGCCAGTAGTTCGAGCGGGAGAGAGCAGTTCTTC.

The V and J genes are TRBV14 and TRBJ2-7; D is possibly TRBD2 (6 bases). There are 16 residues in the CDR3. Germline V lookup: CDR1 SGHDN, CDR2 FVKESK. The V gene lost 0 bases and the J gene lost 7 bases, with 19 bases spanning the gap. CDR3: CASSQEVYARAGEQYF. CDR3 nucleotides: TGTGCCAGCAGCCAAGAGGTGTATGCCAGGGCGGGGGAGCAGTACTTC.

The genes are TRBV7-6 and TRBJ2-7; 7 nucleotides line up with TRBD2. Germline CDR1 SGHVS, CDR2 FNYEAQ. CDR3 length: 15 amino acids. Trimming cost V 0 bases and J 6 bases; bases outside gene matches: 8. CDR3 amino acids: CASSLALADSREQYF. The CDR3 DNA follows: TGTGCCAGCAGCTTAGCTCTAGCGGATTCCCGCGAGCAGTACTTC.

The CDR3 coding sequence is TGTGCCAGCAGGTACTCTGGAAACACCATATATTTT. Translated: CASRYSGNTIYF. The chain is built from TRBV2 and TRBJ1-3; D remains ambiguous. Germline V gene sequence: CDR1 SNHLY, CDR2 FYNNEI. Deletions cut 6 bases from V and 0 bases from J, with 3 bases between. The CDR3 has 12 residues.

This rearrangement joins TRBV6-1 to TRBJ2-1; D is undetermined. V gave up 2 bases and J gave up 6 bases, with 17 bases separating them. The CDR3 covers 16 residues. Germline assignment: CDR1 MNHNS and CDR2 SASEGT. This chain's CDR3 is CASSEPVRVSVNEQFF. CDR3 in DNA: TGTGCCAGCAGTGAACCTGTCCGGGTGTCGGTCAATGAGCAGTTCTTC.

This clone occurred a few times. The chain joins TRBV30 to TRBJ1-1, with 7 bases fitting TRBD1. The CDR3 extends over 14 amino acids. J was trimmed by 7 bases and V by 0 bases; bases with no gene match: 8. CDR1 and CDR2 (germline): GTSNPN, SVGIG (reference sequence). CDR3 residues: CAWSVRRGDGEAFF. DNA of the CDR3: TGTGCCTGGAGTGTACGCAGGGGGGACGGTGAAGCTTTCTTT.

The chain has TRBV11-1 and TRBJ1-1; 9 nucleotides align to TRBD1. CDR1 SGHAT and CDR2 FQDESV come from the germline V gene (reference sequence). The CDR3 consists of 15 residues. J was trimmed by 1 base and V by 4 bases; bases with no gene match: 4. The DNA for the CDR3 is TGTGCCAGCAGCTGGGGACAGGGCCGGAACACTGAAGCTTTCTTT. It specifies CASSWGQGRNTEAFF.

The rearrangement joins TRBV6-6 to TRBJ2-7; 11 nucleotides agree with TRBD2. The ends lost 7 bases at V and 4 bases at J; junction bases unmatched: 3. Germline CDR1 reads MNHNY; CDR2 reads SVGAGI (reference sequence). This CDR3 has 13 residues. CDR3 in amino acids: CASMGTSGYEQYF. The CDR3 coding sequence is TGTGCCAGCATGGGGACTAGCGGATACGAGCAGTACTTC.

This clone was recorded only once. The chain recombines TRBV7-2 with TRBJ2-7; TRBD1 agrees at 10 bases. The CDR3 spans 17 residues. Germline lookup yields CDR1 SGHTA and CDR2 FQGNSA. The junction had 10 bases not matched to a gene; V was cut back by 0 bases and J by 5 bases. The DNA for the CDR3 is TGTGCCAGCAGCTTAGCGCTCTTAAGACAGGGGGCGGACGAGCAGTACTTC. This codes for CASSLALLRQGADEQYF.

The chain carries TRBV4-1 and TRBJ2-7; D is undetermined. The CDR3 loop spans 18 amino acids. The germline V gene encodes CDR1 MGHRA and CDR2 YSYEKL. V was trimmed by 0 bases and J by 1 base, leaving 19 bases between them. The CDR3 loop is CASSQDMSVIGSSYEQYF. DNA for the CDR3: TGCGCCAGCAGCCAAGATATGTCGGTTATAGGTAGTTCCTACGAGCAGTACTTC.

The chain carries TRBV2 and TRBJ2-3, with TRBD1 identical over 7 bases. The CDR3 spans 16 residues. Germline V lookup: CDR1 SNHLY, CDR2 FYNNEI. The J segment lost 6 bases and the V segment lost 5 bases, leaving 14 bases of the junction unmatched. Here the CDR3 DNA reads TGTGCCAGCAGTCGGGACCGACAGGGCGCATCGGATACGCAGTATTTT. Translation gives CASSRDRQGASDTQYF.

The chain uses TRBV6-5 and TRBJ2-7, with D possibly TRBD2 on 5 matching bases. Trimming left V 6 bases short and J 2 bases short, with 17 bases between. Germline V CDR1 and CDR2: MNHEY, SVGAGI. CDR3 length equals 15 residues. The CDR3 reads CASREDWSTAYEQYF. DNA for the CDR3: TGTGCCAGCAGGGAGGACTGGTCAACCGCCTACGAGCAGTACTTC.

The chain uses TRBV28 and TRBJ1-4, with D possibly matching TRBD1 (5 bases). The V gene's germline CDR1 is MDHEN and CDR2 SYDVKM. CDR3 length: 16 residues. V was pared by 3 bases and J by 3 bases, with 14 bases between. The DNA of the CDR3 is TGTGCCAGCAGTTTCCTCACGGGACTGGCTAATGAAAAACTGTTTTTT. It is translated as CASSFLTGLANEKLFF.

This chain connects TRBV30 to TRBJ1-5, with TRBD1 matching 8 bases. CDR3 length: 15 residues. V was clipped by 3 bases and J by 7 bases; unmatched bases: 11. CDR1 is GTSNPN and CDR2 is SVGIG in the germline V gene (reference sequence). This CDR3 reads CAWSELDRVGQPQHF. The CDR3 bases are TGTGCCTGGAGCGAATTGGACAGGGTGGGACAGCCCCAGCATTTT. Combining the CDR3 with reference TRBV30 and TRBJ1-5 gives the whole variable domain SQTIHQWPATLVQPVGSPLSLECTVEGTSNPNLYWYRQAAGRGLQLLFYSVGIGQISSEVPQNLSASRPQDRQFILSSKKLLLSDSGFYLCAWSELDRVGQPQHFGDGTRLSIL.

The chain employs TRBV7-6 and TRBJ2-7; 10 bases are a match to TRBD2. Germline lookup yields CDR1 SGHVS and CDR2 FNYEAQ. There are 14 residues in the CDR3. The V segment lost 5 bases and the J segment 4 bases; nucleotides outside the gene matches: 5. CDR3 sequence reads: CASSPGLAMYEQYF. CDR3 nucleotide sequence: TGTGCCAGCAGCCCGGGACTAGCGATGTACGAGCAGTACTTC.

This clone was observed a few times. This sequence joins TRBV5-1 and TRBJ1-1; 9 nucleotides line up with TRBD1. The CDR3 has 12 residues. J lost 10 bases, V lost 4 bases, and 5 bases had no gene match. Germline assignment: CDR1 SGHRS and CDR2 YFSETQ. The CDR3 DNA reads TGCGCCAGCAGCCCGGACAGGGGTGCAGCTTTCTTT. Translation: CASSPDRGAAFF. The full variable domain, in which reference TRBV5-1 and TRBJ1-1 provide the parts outside the CDR3, is KAGVTQTPRYLIKTRGQQVTLSCSPISGHRSVSWYQQTPGQGLQFLFEYFSETQRNKGNFPGRFSGRQFSNSRSEMNVSTLELGDSALYLCASSPDRGAAFFGQGTRLTVV.

The rearrangement joins TRBV7-9 to TRBJ2-1; no definite D call. The CDR3 loop spans 14 amino acids. CDR1 SEHNR and CDR2 FQNEAQ come from the germline V gene (reference sequence). V lost 2 bases and J lost 9, with 14 bases in between. The CDR3 loop reads CASSLFSDVTEQFF. As DNA, the CDR3 is TGTGCCAGCAGCTTATTTTCAGACGTTACTGAGCAGTTCTTC.

The chain employs TRBV25-1 and TRBJ2-1; TRBD1 agrees at 9 bases. The CDR3 covers 15 residues. Germline V gives CDR1 MGHDK, CDR2 SYGVNS. Unmatched junction bases numbered 11, after V lost 7 bases and J lost 7 bases. The CDR3 bases are TGTGCCAGCACCCTGTCGACAGGGGGGGGGAATGAGCAGTTCTTC. Amino acids: CASTLSTGGGNEQFF.

The chain employs TRBV19 and TRBJ2-2, with a possible D match to TRBD2 (6 bases). Looked up from germline, CDR1 is LNHDA and CDR2 is SQIVND (reference sequence). The length of the CDR3 is 15 residues. The V and J ends lost 4 bases and 2 bases respectively, with 11 bases between them. In DNA, the CDR3 is TGTGCCAGTAGTAGCGGGATGATAAACACCGGGGAGCTGTTTTTT. Translated: CASSSGMINTGELFF.